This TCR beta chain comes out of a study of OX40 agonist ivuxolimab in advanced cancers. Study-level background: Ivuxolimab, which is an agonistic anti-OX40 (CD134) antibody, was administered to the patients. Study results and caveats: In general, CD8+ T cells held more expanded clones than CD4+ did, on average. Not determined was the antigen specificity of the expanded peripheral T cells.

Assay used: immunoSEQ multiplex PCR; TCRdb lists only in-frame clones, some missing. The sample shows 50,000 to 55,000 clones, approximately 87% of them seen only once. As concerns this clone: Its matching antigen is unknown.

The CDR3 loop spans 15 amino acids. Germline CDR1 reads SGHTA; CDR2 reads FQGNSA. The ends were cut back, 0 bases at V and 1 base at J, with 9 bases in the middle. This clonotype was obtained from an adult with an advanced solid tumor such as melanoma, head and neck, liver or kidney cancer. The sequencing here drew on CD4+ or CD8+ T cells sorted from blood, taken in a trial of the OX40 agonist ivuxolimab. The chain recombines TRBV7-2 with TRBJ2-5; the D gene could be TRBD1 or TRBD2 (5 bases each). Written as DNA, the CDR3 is TGTGCCAGCAGCTTAGCGAGGGGTCCCCAAGAGACCCAGTACTTC. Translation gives CASSLARGPQETQYF. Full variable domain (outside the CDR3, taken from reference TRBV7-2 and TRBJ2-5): GAGVSQSPSNKVTEKGKDVELRCDPISGHTALYWYRQSLGQGLEFLIYFQGNSAPDKSGLPSDRFSAERTGGSVSTLTIQRTQQEDSAVYLCASSLARGPQETQYFGPGTRLLVL.